This is a list of T cell receptor beta chains from one sample in a study of cytotoxic CD8 clonotypes in ibrutinib-treated CLL. Data came from immunoSEQ multiplex PCR; TCRdb stores just in-frame clones and leaves some out. The data contain hundreds of thousands of clones, roughly 74% of them singletons. Here the sequenced sample was PBMCs, taken after 24 months of ibrutinib treatment. The source of these receptors is a human donor with chronic lymphocytic leukemia. CDR3s include the opening cysteine and the closing phenylalanine or tryptophan. Fields, in order: J gene, clone size, V gene, D gene, CDR3 DNA, CDR3 protein. A D gene is named only where the DNA matches it firmly. The size of a clone is reported for some rows only, either as once, few or many, or as a class for expanded clones.

TRBJ1-1 | - | TRBV28 | - | TGTGCCAGCAGTTTATATAATCAGAACACTGAAGCTTTCTTT | CASSLYNQNTEAFF
TRBJ2-7 | - | TRBV28 | TRBD2 | TGTGCCAGCAGCCGGGGACTAGCGGGAGAATCCTACGAGCAGTACTTC | CASSRGLAGESYEQYF
TRBJ2-7 | - | TRBV7-9 | - | TGTGCCAGCTGCCGGGACGAGTACGAGCAGTACTTT | CASCRDEYEQYF
TRBJ1-1 | few | TRBV4-3 | TRBD1 | TGCGCCAGCAGCCAAGGGAGGACAGGACCCCTGAACACTGAAGCTTTCTTT | CASSQGRTGPLNTEAFF
TRBJ2-5 | once | TRBV6-5 | - | TGTGCCAGCAGTTACACGGGAGCCCAAGAGACCCAGTACTTC | CASSYTGAQETQYF
TRBJ2-5 | - | TRBV9 | - | TGTGCCAGCAGCGTTGACGGACTGCATGGCGAGACCCAGTACTTC | CASSVDGLHGETQYF
TRBJ2-3 | - | TRBV7-8 | TRBD2 | TGTGCCAGCAGCTACACTAGCGGGAGGGCTGATACGCAGTATTTT | CASSYTSGRADTQYF
TRBJ1-1 | - | TRBV11-3 | - | TGTGCCAGCAGCTTAGTGGGGCGCACTGAAGCTTTCTTT | CASSLVGRTEAFF
TRBJ2-2 | - | TRBV27 | - | TGTGCCAGCAGCCGCTCGGGCCGGGAGCTGTTTTTT | CASSRSGRELFF
TRBJ2-3 | once | TRBV19 | - | TGTGCCAGTAGTACTTGGGATAACCCAGATACGCAGTATTTT | CASSTWDNPDTQYF
TRBJ2-5 | - | TRBV30 | TRBD2 | TGTGCCTCCGCCCCGCGGGAGGGGGGGACCCAGTACTTC | CASAPREGGTQYF
TRBJ2-1 | - | TRBV13 | TRBD2 | TGTGCCAGCAGCACAGAAACCGGGACTAGCGGGATCGCTGAGCAGTTCTTC | CASSTETGTSGIAEQFF
TRBJ2-5 | once | TRBV29-1 | - | TGCAGCGTTGAGGGCACCGTCCAAGAGACCCAGTACTTC | CSVEGTVQETQYF
TRBJ2-7 | - | TRBV7-2 | TRBD2 | TGTGCCAGCAGCTTGGGCCCTAGCGGGGGAGCATCCTACGAGCAGTACTTC | CASSLGPSGGASYEQYF
TRBJ2-1 | - | TRBV20-1 | - | TGCAGTGCAATAGACTACAATGAGCAGTTCTTC | CSAIDYNEQFF
TRBJ2-5 | - | TRBV5-1 | TRBD2 | TGCGCCAGCAGCCTTACTAGCGGCAAAGAGACCCAGTACTTC | CASSLTSGKETQYF
TRBJ2-3 | - | TRBV2 | - | TGTGCCAGCAGGGCCTCGGATACGCAGTATTTT | CASRASDTQYF
TRBJ2-5 | - | TRBV5-1 | TRBD2 | TGCGCCAGCAGCTTGGAGCCGGGAGGGTTGGAGACCCAGTACTTC | CASSLEPGGLETQYF
TRBJ2-7 | - | TRBV7-3 | - | TGTGCCAGCAGCTCCCGTAAACGTGACCCTCTTGGAGAGCAGTACTTC | CASSSRKRDPLGEQYF
TRBJ2-5 | - | TRBV7-8 | TRBD1 | TGTGCCAGCAGAGGGGGCGCGAGGGAGACCCAGTACTTC | CASRGGARETQYF
TRBJ2-3 | - | TRBV6-1 | - | TGTGCCAGCAGTCTCGACTTGCCGGATACGCAGTATTTT | CASSLDLPDTQYF
TRBJ1-1 | - | TRBV10-3 | - | TGTGCCATCAGTCGACAGGCCACTGAAGCTTTCTTT | CAISRQATEAFF
TRBJ2-1 | - | TRBV27 | TRBD2 | TGTGCCAGCAGTCCCCGGGGGGGAGGGCGGAATGAGCAGTTCTTC | CASSPRGGGRNEQFF
TRBJ2-7 | - | TRBV4-1 | TRBD2 | TGCGCCAGCAGCCAAGATGGGCTAGCGGGAGTCGATGAGCAGTACTTC | CASSQDGLAGVDEQYF
TRBJ2-5 | - | TRBV6-5 | TRBD1 | TGTGCCAGCTTAATGTACAGGGGGTACCAAGAGACCCAGTACTTC | CASLMYRGYQETQYF
TRBJ1-5 | - | TRBV28 | - | TGTGCCAGCAGTTTCGCTAATCAGCCCCAGCATTTT | CASSFANQPQHF
TRBJ2-3 | - | TRBV25-1 | - | TGTGCCAGCAGTGCCCCTAGCGTTAGCACAGATACGCAGTATTTT | CASSAPSVSTDTQYF
TRBJ1-4 | few | TRBV25-1 | - | TGTGCCAGCTTGGGGGCGGACATGAATGAAAAACTGTTTTTT | CASLGADMNEKLFF
TRBJ2-1 | once | TRBV9 | - | TGTGCCAGCAGCTCCCCCCCAGGGGGGAATGAGCAGTTCTTC | CASSSPPGGNEQFF
TRBJ2-7 | - | TRBV5-1 | - | TGCGCCAGCAGCGATAGGGACCCCTCCTACGAGCAGTACTTC | CASSDRDPSYEQYF
TRBJ2-7 | - | TRBV9 | - | TGTGCCAGCAGCGTGGTACCCGGGGACGAGCAGTACTTC | CASSVVPGDEQYF
TRBJ2-1 | - | TRBV9 | TRBD2 | TGTGCCAGCAGCCCCCAGGGGCTAGCGGGTTACAATGAGCAGTTCTTC | CASSPQGLAGYNEQFF
TRBJ2-5 | - | TRBV5-1 | - | TGCGCCAGCAGCCCGATTCCACCGGGGGAGACCCAGTACTTC | CASSPIPPGETQYF
TRBJ2-4 | - | TRBV27 | - | TGTGCCAGCAGTTTAAGGGAGGTGGGCATTCAGTACTTC | CASSLREVGIQYF
TRBJ2-3 | - | TRBV7-2 | - | TGTGCCAGCAGCTCCGGTCTCGGAGATACGCAGTATTTT | CASSSGLGDTQYF
TRBJ1-3 | - | TRBV5-6 | - | TGTGCCAGCAGCCCACAGTACTCTGGAAACACCATATATTTT | CASSPQYSGNTIYF
TRBJ2-1 | - | TRBV4-3 | - | TGCGCCAGCAGCCCCCAACCCCAGCGGAGCTACAATGAGCAGTTCTTC | CASSPQPQRSYNEQFF
TRBJ1-2 | many | TRBV15 | - | TGTGCCACCAGCAGAGATACACAGGGAACCTATGGCTACACCTTC | CATSRDTQGTYGYTF
TRBJ2-4 | - | TRBV30 | TRBD2 | TGTGCCTGGAGTGGGAGGGGAGGGCCAGGGAACATTCAGTACTTC | CAWSGRGGPGNIQYF
TRBJ1-1 | few | TRBV4-3 | - | TGCGCCAGCAGCCAAGAAGTTGGGACTGAAGCTTTCTTT | CASSQEVGTEAFF
TRBJ1-4 | - | TRBV2 | - | TGTGCCAGCAGTGCCGGGGCGAACAAACGGGAACTGTTTTTT | CASSAGANKRELFF
TRBJ2-1 | - | TRBV5-1 | - | TGCGCCAGCAGCCCGGGTCCTCACAGATACTCCTACAATGAGCAGTTCTTC | CASSPGPHRYSYNEQFF
TRBJ2-1 | - | TRBV10-3 | - | TGTGCCATCAGTGAGCGTCAGGCTAGCAATGAGCAGTTCTTC | CAISERQASNEQFF
TRBJ2-3 | - | TRBV6-1 | - | TGTGCCAGCAGTGAGGAGGATACGCAGTATTTT | CASSEEDTQYF
TRBJ1-5 | - | TRBV30 | - | TGTGCCTGGAGTGTAAAGGGTTTGAAGTCTCTGCATTTT | CAWSVKGLKSLHF
TRBJ2-7 | - | TRBV18 | - | TGTGCCAGCTCACCACCGGTCTCCTCAGCCTACGAGCAGTACTTC | CASSPPVSSAYEQYF
TRBJ1-1 | once | TRBV28 | - | TGTGCCAGCAGTTTATCGATCTCAGGGACTGAAGCTTTCTTT | CASSLSISGTEAFF
TRBJ2-5 | - | TRBV30 | - | TGTGCCTGGAGCCAAGACAAGAGACAAGAGACCCAGTACTTC | CAWSQDKRQETQYF
TRBJ2-7 | - | TRBV29-1 | TRBD1 | TGCAGCGTGTACTGGGGGGACAGGGTAACCTACGAGCAGTACTTC | CSVYWGDRVTYEQYF
TRBJ2-7 | - | TRBV29-1 | - | TGCAGCGTTGTAACGGGAGTCTTGATTGAGCAGTACTTC | CSVVTGVLIEQYF
TRBJ2-1 | - | TRBV28 | - | TGTGCCAGTGAAAGCAGGGTTGAGCAAAAGTTCTTC | CASESRVEQKFF
TRBJ1-2 | - | TRBV19 | TRBD1 | TGTGCCAGTGGGGAACCGGGACAGAAAATCTATGGCTACACCTTC | CASGEPGQKIYGYTF
TRBJ1-2 | many | TRBV2 | - | TGTGCCAGCAGGGGCGGTCCTGGCTACACCTTC | CASRGGPGYTF
TRBJ1-2 | - | TRBV6-1 | - | TGTGCCAGCAGTGAAGGGTGGGGACCTAACTATGGCTACACCTTC | CASSEGWGPNYGYTF
TRBJ2-7 | few | TRBV27 | - | TGTGCCAGCAGTCCAGGACGGGGACTTTCTTACGAGCAGTACTTC | CASSPGRGLSYEQYF
TRBJ1-2 | few | TRBV28 | - | TGTGCCAGCAATACAGTGACCTATGGCTACACCTTC | CASNTVTYGYTF
TRBJ2-5 | - | TRBV6-6 | - | TGTGCCAGCAGTTACTCGAACCCCCGAACCCAGTACTTC | CASSYSNPRTQYF